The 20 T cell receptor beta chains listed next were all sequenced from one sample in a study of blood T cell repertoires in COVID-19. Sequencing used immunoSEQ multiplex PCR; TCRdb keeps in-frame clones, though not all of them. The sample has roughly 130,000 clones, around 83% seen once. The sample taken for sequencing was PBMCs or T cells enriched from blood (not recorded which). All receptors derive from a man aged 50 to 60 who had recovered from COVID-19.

CDR3 in DNA: TGTGCCAGCAGCGTAGCATATCAGAGCACAGATACGCAGTATTTT. Protein sequence: CASSVAYQSTDTQYF. This chain links TRBV9 with TRBJ2-3; the D is unclear. Per the germline V gene, CDR1 is SGDLS and CDR2 is YYNGEE. The CDR3 has 15 amino acids. V lost 0 bases to trimming and J lost 0 bases, with 8 bases between them.

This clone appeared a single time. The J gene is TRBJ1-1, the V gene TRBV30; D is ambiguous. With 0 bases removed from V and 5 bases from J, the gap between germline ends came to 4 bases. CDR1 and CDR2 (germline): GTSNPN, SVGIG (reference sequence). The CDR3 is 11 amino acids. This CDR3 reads CAWSVKTEAFF. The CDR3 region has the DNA TGTGCCTGGAGTGTTAAAACTGAAGCTTTCTTT.

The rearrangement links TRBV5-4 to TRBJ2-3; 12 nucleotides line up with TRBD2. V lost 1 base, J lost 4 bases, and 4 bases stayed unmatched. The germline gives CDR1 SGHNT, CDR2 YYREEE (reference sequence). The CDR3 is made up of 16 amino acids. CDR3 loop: CASSLRTSGVSDTQYF. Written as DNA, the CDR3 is TGTGCCAGCAGCTTGAGGACTAGCGGGGTGTCAGATACGCAGTATTTT.

Written as DNA, the CDR3 is TGCGCCAGCAGCTTTGGTGGAACTAGCGGGGATCAAGAGACCCAGTACTTC. Protein product: CASSFGGTSGDQETQYF. The chain employs TRBV5-1 and TRBJ2-5; 10 bases are a match to TRBD2. The CDR3 spans 17 residues. Germline CDR1 and CDR2: SGHRS and YFSETQ. V dropped 2 bases and J dropped 2; count of bases not matched to a gene: 9.

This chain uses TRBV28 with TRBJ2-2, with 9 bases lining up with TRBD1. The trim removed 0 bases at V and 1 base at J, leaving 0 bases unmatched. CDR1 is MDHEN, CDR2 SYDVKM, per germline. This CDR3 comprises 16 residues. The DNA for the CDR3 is TGTGCCAGCAGTTTATGGGACAGGGGGAACACCGGGGAGCTGTTTTTT. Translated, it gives CASSLWDRGNTGELFF.

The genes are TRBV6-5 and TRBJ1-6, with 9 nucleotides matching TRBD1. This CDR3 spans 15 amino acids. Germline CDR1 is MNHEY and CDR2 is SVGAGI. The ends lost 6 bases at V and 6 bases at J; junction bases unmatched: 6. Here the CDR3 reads CASSPGQGRNSPLHF. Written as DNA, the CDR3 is TGTGCCAGCAGCCCGGGACAGGGCCGTAATTCACCCCTCCACTTT.

In nucleotides, the CDR3 is TGTGCCAGCAGCTTCTCCCCAGGGGGGGATACGCAGTATTTT. Amino acid sequence: CASSFSPGGDTQYF. J is TRBJ2-3 and V is TRBV7-3, with D perhaps matching TRBD1 (7 bases). The germline gives CDR1 SGHTA, CDR2 FQGTGA. The CDR3 has 14 amino acids. The V end was cut by 3 bases, the J end by 6 bases, with 13 bases between.

The CDR3 region is CASSLAGGADTQYF. As DNA, the CDR3 is TGTGCCAGCAGCTTAGCGGGGGGAGCAGATACGCAGTATTTT. The chain couples TRBV7-3 to TRBJ2-3, with 8 bases fitting TRBD2. Germline CDR1 and CDR2: SGHTA and FQGTGA. CDR3 length: 14 amino acids. Trimming cost V 2 bases and J 4 bases; bases outside gene matches: 2.

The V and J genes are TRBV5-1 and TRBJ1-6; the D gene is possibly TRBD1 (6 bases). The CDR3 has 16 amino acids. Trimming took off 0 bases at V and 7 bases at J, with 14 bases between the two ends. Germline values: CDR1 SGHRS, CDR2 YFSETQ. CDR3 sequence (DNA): TGCGCCAGCAGCTTGGGAGCGGGGGCTGGGAATTCACCCCTCCACTTT. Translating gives CASSLGAGAGNSPLHF. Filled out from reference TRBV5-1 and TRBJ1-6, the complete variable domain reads KAGVTQTPRYLIKTRGQQVTLSCSPISGHRSVSWYQQTPGQGLQFLFEYFSETQRNKGNFPGRFSGRQFSNSRSEMNVSTLELGDSALYLCASSLGAGAGNSPLHFGNGTRLTVT.

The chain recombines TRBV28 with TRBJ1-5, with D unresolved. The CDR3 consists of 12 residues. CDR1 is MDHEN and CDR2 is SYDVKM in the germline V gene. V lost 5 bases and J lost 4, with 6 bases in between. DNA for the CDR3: TGTGCCAGCAGTCCCCTTAATCAGCCCCAGCATTTT. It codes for CASSPLNQPQHF.

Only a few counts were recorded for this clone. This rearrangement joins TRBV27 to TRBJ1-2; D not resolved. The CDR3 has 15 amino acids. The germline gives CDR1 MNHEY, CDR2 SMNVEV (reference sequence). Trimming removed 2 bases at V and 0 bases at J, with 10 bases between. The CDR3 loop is CASSLVGKANYGYTF. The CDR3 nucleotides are TGTGCCAGCAGTTTAGTCGGGAAAGCTAACTATGGCTACACCTTC.

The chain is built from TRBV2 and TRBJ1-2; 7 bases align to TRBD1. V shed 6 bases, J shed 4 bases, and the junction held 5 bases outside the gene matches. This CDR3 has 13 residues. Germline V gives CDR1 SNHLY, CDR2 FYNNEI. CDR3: CASRGDSVYGYTF. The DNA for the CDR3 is TGTGCCAGCAGGGGGGACAGCGTCTATGGCTACACCTTC.

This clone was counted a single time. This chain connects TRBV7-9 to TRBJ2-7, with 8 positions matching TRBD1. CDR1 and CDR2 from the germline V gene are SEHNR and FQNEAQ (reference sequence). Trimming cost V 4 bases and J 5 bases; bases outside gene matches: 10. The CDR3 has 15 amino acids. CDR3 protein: CASSSDRAFSNEQYF. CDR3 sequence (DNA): TGTGCCAGCAGCTCGGACAGGGCCTTTTCTAACGAGCAGTACTTC. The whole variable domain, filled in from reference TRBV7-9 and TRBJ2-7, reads DTGVSQNPRHKITKRGQNVTFRCDPISEHNRLYWYRQTLGQGPEFLTYFQNEAQLEKSRLLSDRFSAERPKGSFSTLEIQRTEQGDSAMYLCASSSDRAFSNEQYFGPGTRLTVT.

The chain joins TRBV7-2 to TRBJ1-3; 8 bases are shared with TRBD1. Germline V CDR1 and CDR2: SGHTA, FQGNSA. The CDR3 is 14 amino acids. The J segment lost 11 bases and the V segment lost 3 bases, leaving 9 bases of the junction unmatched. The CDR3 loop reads CASSFRQGRDAIYF. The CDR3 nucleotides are TGTGCCAGCAGCTTCCGACAGGGGAGGGACGCCATATATTTT.

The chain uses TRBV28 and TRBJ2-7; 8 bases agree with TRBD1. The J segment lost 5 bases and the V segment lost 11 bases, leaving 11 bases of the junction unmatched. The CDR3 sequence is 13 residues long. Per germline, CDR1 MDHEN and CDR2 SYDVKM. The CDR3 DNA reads TGTGCCTCCGATGGGACAGGTAAAGACGAGCAGTACTTC. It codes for CASDGTGKDEQYF.

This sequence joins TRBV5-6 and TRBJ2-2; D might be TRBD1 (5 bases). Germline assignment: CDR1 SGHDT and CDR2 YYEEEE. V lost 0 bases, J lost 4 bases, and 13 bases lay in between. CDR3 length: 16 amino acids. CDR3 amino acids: CASSLVGPPGTGELFF. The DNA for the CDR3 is TGTGCCAGCAGCTTGGTGGGGCCCCCAGGCACCGGGGAGCTGTTTTTT.

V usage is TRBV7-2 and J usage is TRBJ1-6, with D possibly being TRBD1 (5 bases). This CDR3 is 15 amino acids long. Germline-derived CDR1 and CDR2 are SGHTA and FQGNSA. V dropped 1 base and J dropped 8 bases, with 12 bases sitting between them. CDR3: CASSLGGGEDSPLHF. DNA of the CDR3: TGTGCCAGCAGCTTAGGCGGGGGTGAGGATTCACCCCTCCACTTT.

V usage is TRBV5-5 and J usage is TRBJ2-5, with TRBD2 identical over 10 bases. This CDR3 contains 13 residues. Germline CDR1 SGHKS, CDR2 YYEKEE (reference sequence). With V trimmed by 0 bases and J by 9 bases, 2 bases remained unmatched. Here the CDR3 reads CASSLGLAGSQYF. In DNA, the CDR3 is TGTGCCAGCAGCTTGGGACTAGCGGGTTCCCAGTACTTC.

CDR3 DNA: TGTGCCAGCAGCCTAGACCGCCGTAATTCACCCCTCCACTTT. Protein sequence: CASSLDRRNSPLHF. The rearrangement uses TRBV2 and TRBJ1-6, with unresolved D. The CDR3 covers 14 residues. V was shortened by 6 bases and J by 6 bases, with 12 bases between the two germline ends. Germline V gene lookup returns CDR1 SNHLY and CDR2 FYNNEI.

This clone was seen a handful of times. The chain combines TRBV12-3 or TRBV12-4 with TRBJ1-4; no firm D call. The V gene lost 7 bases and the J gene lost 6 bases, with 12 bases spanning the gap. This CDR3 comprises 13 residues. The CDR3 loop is CASKAQLYEKLFF. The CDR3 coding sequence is TGTGCCAGCAAGGCACAGCTTTATGAAAAACTGTTTTTT.